A single sample is the source of the 27 T cell receptor beta chains below, sequenced in a study of shared clonotypes between healthy human individuals. TCRdb's copy holds only in-frame clones and misses some; the assay was immunoSEQ multiplex PCR. This sample has around 1.9 million clones, with 85% to 95% found just once. CD8 cells classed as naive were CD45RO-negative and positively selected for CCR7, excluding terminally differentiated effector memory CD45RA+ cells. The sequencing input was naive CD8+ T cells from PBMCs. These receptors were collected from a man aged 18 to 30 in good health. Some clones in this sample may be carry-over from other donors' samples.

This clone showed up just once. The identical CDR3 is also encoded by other nucleotide sequences in the sample. This chain links TRBV9 with TRBJ1-2; 9 bases match TRBD1. Trimming took 3 bases from V and 2 from J; bases not matched to a gene: 5. There are 15 residues in the CDR3. Germline V gene sequence: CDR1 SGDLS, CDR2 YYNGEE. DNA for the CDR3: TGTGCCAGCAGCGCTGGGACAGGGAGGAACTATGGCTACACCTTC. It encodes CASSAGTGRNYGYTF.

This sequence joins TRBV7-9 and TRBJ2-1; 10 bases fit TRBD2. The ends lost 5 bases at V and 9 bases at J; junction bases unmatched: 7. CDR3 length: 14 residues. Germline V gene data show CDR1 as SEHNR and CDR2 as FQNEAQ (reference sequence). The CDR3 DNA sequence: TGTGCCAGCAGCCGAGCCGGGACTAGCGCTGAGCAGTTCTTC. This gives the protein CASSRAGTSAEQFF.

The genes are TRBV6-1 and TRBJ2-7; D unclear. Per the germline V gene, CDR1 is MNHNS and CDR2 is SASEGT. This CDR3 has 12 amino acids. With 3 bases removed from V and 4 bases from J, the gap between germline ends came to 7 bases. DNA for the CDR3: TGTGCCAGCAGTGATTTTGGATACGAGCAGTACTTC. Protein sequence: CASSDFGYEQYF.

J is TRBJ1-3 and V is TRBV28; 8 nucleotides match TRBD1. The CDR3 is 18 residues long. Germline V gene sequence: CDR1 MDHEN, CDR2 SYDVKM. V lost 2 bases and J lost 0; bases outside the gene matches: 9. CDR3: CASSLRGAGGPSGNTIYF. The CDR3, as DNA: TGTGCCAGCAGTTTACGTGGTGCAGGGGGCCCCTCTGGAAACACCATATATTTT.

This sequence joins TRBV27 and TRBJ2-1; 8 bases are shared with TRBD2. This CDR3 comprises 16 residues. V was pared by 5 bases and J by 0 bases, with 6 bases of the junction left unmatched. In germline, CDR1 is MNHEY, CDR2 SMNVEV (reference sequence). For the CDR3, the DNA is TGTGCCAGCAGTCCCCGGGGGGGGCCCTCCTACAATGAGCAGTTCTTC. Translating it yields CASSPRGGPSYNEQFF.

This clone was picked up one time. The chain links TRBV14 to TRBJ2-1; D is perhaps TRBD1 (6 bases). The germline CDR1 and CDR2 sequences are SGHDN and FVKESK. The CDR3 has 14 residues. The V end lost 2 bases, the J end lost 9 bases, and 14 bases lay between the germline ends. The CDR3 reads CASSQTTGWGEQFF. CDR3 coding DNA: TGTGCCAGCAGCCAAACCACAGGGTGGGGTGAGCAGTTCTTC.

The chain carries TRBV6-1 and TRBJ1-2; possible D gene TRBD1, 5 bases. Per the germline V gene, CDR1 is MNHNS and CDR2 is SASEGT. The CDR3 consists of 16 residues. V was trimmed by 2 bases and J by 4 bases, leaving 17 bases between them. DNA of the CDR3: TGTGCCAGCAGTGAAACAGTCTCTGCAGGGACCTATGGCTACACCTTC. Amino acid sequence: CASSETVSAGTYGYTF.

The gene calls are TRBV9 and TRBJ1-2; no reliable D call. The CDR3 length is 16 residues. The germline V gene has CDR1 SGDLS and CDR2 YYNGEE. Trimming left V 0 bases short and J 0 bases short, with 12 bases between. CDR3 in DNA: TGTGCCAGCAGCGTAGCTGGGAGCGGAGCTAACTATGGCTACACCTTC. Its protein is CASSVAGSGANYGYTF.

V and J are TRBV6-1 and TRBJ2-1; weak D call: TRBD2 (6 bases). This CDR3 has 17 amino acids. Germline lookup yields CDR1 MNHNS and CDR2 SASEGT. V was pared by 4 bases and J by 1 base, with 17 bases between. CDR3 loop: CASSGPGFSGSYNEQFF. Here the CDR3 DNA reads TGTGCCAGCAGTGGCCCTGGTTTTAGCGGTTCCTACAATGAGCAGTTCTTC.

J is TRBJ2-1 and V is TRBV27; D might be TRBD2 (5 bases). The V and J ends lost 5 bases and 1 base respectively, with 15 bases between them. This CDR3 contains 16 residues. Germline CDR1 and CDR2: MNHEY and SMNVEV (reference sequence). The CDR3 is CASSKSGASSYNEQFF. In nucleotides, the CDR3 is TGTGCCAGCAGTAAGAGCGGCGCCTCTTCCTACAATGAGCAGTTCTTC.

This clone occurred once. V is TRBV29-1 and J is TRBJ2-5; the D gene could be TRBD1 or TRBD2 (5 bases each). Germline V gene lookup returns CDR1 SQVTM and CDR2 ANQGSEA. The CDR3 has 12 amino acids. Trimming removed 2 bases from V and 7 bases from J, with 11 bases in between. DNA of the CDR3: TGCAGCGTTGAATTACATGGGGGGACCCAGTACTTC. Its protein product is CSVELHGGTQYF.

V gene TRBV27 combines with J gene TRBJ2-3, with D possibly matching TRBD2 (6 bases). V lost 5 bases and J 4 bases, leaving 22 bases between the germline ends. The CDR3 extends over 17 amino acids. CDR1 is MNHEY, CDR2 SMNVEV, per germline (reference sequence). The CDR3 sequence: CASSPGPGVEGADTQYF. The CDR3 DNA reads as TGTGCCAGCAGTCCCGGGCCGGGGGTTGAAGGAGCAGATACGCAGTATTTT.

The chain couples TRBV6-1 to TRBJ2-7; TRBD2 matches at 8 bases. Germline V gene sequence: CDR1 MNHNS, CDR2 SASEGT. The CDR3 consists of 15 residues. J lost 2 bases, V lost 5 bases, and 8 bases had no gene match. The CDR3 DNA sequence: TGTGCCAGCAGTCTAACGGGACTAGTCACCTACGAGCAGTACTTC. Amino acids: CASSLTGLVTYEQYF.

This rearrangement joins TRBV6-1 to TRBJ2-1; TRBD2 matches at 7 bases. Germline-derived CDR1 and CDR2 are MNHNS and SASEGT. The CDR3 is made up of 16 amino acids. The trim removed 4 bases at V and 2 bases at J, leaving 8 bases unmatched. The CDR3 spells CASSVSGTPPYNEQFF. CDR3 bases: TGTGCCAGCAGTGTAAGCGGGACCCCCCCCTACAATGAGCAGTTCTTC.

The chain has TRBV9 and TRBJ1-1, with D tentatively TRBD1 (5 bases). Per germline, CDR1 SGDLS and CDR2 YYNGEE. The CDR3 is made up of 17 amino acids. V was pared by 4 bases and J by 2 bases, with 21 bases between. The CDR3, as DNA: TGTGCCAGCAGCCCCGAGGGAGAGGGGAACTCTAACACTGAAGCTTTCTTT. Translation gives CASSPEGEGNSNTEAFF.

This chain connects TRBV7-8 to TRBJ2-1; TRBD1 matches at 7 bases. J was trimmed by 0 bases and V by 2 bases; bases with no gene match: 10. The germline gives CDR1 SGHVS, CDR2 FQNEAQ. The CDR3 contains 18 residues. The CDR3 DNA follows: TGTGCCAGCAGCTTAAGACAGGGTAGGATCAGCTCCTACAATGAGCAGTTCTTC. It translates to CASSLRQGRISSYNEQFF.

V usage is TRBV28 and J usage is TRBJ2-7; possibly TRBD2 for D (5 bases). V was clipped by 5 bases and J by 0 bases, with 11 bases between them. Per the germline V gene, CDR1 is MDHEN and CDR2 is SYDVKM. The CDR3 is 14 amino acids. CDR3 sequence (DNA): TGTGCCAGCAGTCCCGGACTTAACTCCTACGAGCAGTACTTC. It translates to CASSPGLNSYEQYF.

This chain uses TRBV27 with TRBJ2-3; no definite D call. The CDR3 totals 15 residues. The germline V gene encodes CDR1 MNHEY and CDR2 SMNVEV (reference sequence). With 2 bases removed from V and 0 bases from J, the gap between germline ends came to 9 bases. The chain's CDR3 is CASSLTSWSTDTQYF. The CDR3 DNA follows: TGTGCCAGCAGTTTAACGTCCTGGAGCACAGATACGCAGTATTTT.

This rearrangement joins TRBV7-2 to TRBJ1-2; the match to TRBD1 covers 8 bases. This CDR3 has 14 residues. Germline V lookup: CDR1 SGHTA, CDR2 FQGNSA. The ends lost 1 base at V and 5 bases at J; junction bases unmatched: 3. The CDR3 spells CASSLDDRGYGYTF. The CDR3 DNA is TGTGCCAGCAGCTTAGATGACAGGGGATATGGCTACACCTTC.

A word on this clone: This sample includes further DNA sequences coding for the same CDR3. V gene TRBV7-2 combines with J gene TRBJ2-3; tentatively, D is TRBD2 (6 bases). Deletions cut 1 base from V and 3 bases from J, with 14 bases between. The CDR3 is made up of 16 amino acids. CDR1 and CDR2 from the germline V gene are SGHTA and FQGNSA. CDR3 coding DNA: TGTGCCAGCAGCTTAGTTTTGCGGGGTAGTACAGATACGCAGTATTTT. It specifies CASSLVLRGSTDTQYF.

The V and J genes are TRBV28 and TRBJ2-7; 10 bases are shared with TRBD2. Germline CDR1 is MDHEN and CDR2 is SYDVKM. V was pared by 6 bases and J by 3 bases, with 11 bases of the junction left unmatched. The CDR3 spans 16 residues. The CDR3 is CASSRITSGVDYEQYF. The CDR3 DNA follows: TGTGCCAGCAGCCGAATCACTAGCGGGGTCGACTACGAGCAGTACTTC.

The V call is TRBV7-9, the J call TRBJ2-1; D unresolved. The CDR3 covers 13 residues. The germline CDR1 and CDR2 sequences are SEHNR and FQNEAQ (reference sequence). Between the trimmed V and J ends, which lost 5 bases and 2 bases, there was a span of 7 bases. The CDR3 reads CASSRGPYNEQFF. CDR3 DNA sequence: TGTGCCAGCAGCCGAGGCCCCTACAATGAGCAGTTCTTC.

The chain links TRBV7-9 to TRBJ1-5, with D possibly TRBD1 on 5 matching bases. Trimming removed 0 bases at V and 2 bases at J, with 14 bases between. Germline V lookup: CDR1 SEHNR, CDR2 FQNEAQ (reference sequence). CDR3 length: 17 residues. CDR3 DNA sequence: TGTGCCAGCAGCTTAGCGATGGGGGGAAAGGGCAATCAGCCCCAGCATTTT. This encodes CASSLAMGGKGNQPQHF.

This clone has a single count. This CDR3 is CAISEATNEQFF. The CDR3 nucleotides are TGTGCCATCAGTGAGGCGACTAATGAGCAGTTCTTC. This rearrangement joins TRBV10-3 to TRBJ2-1; D gene uncertain. There are 12 residues in the CDR3. Germline CDR1 reads ENHRY; CDR2 reads SYGVKD. V gave up 2 bases and J gave up 7 bases, with 6 bases separating them.

This clone was seen just once. The rearrangement links TRBV27 to TRBJ1-2; TRBD1 matches 8 bases. The V segment lost 5 bases and the J segment 2 bases; nucleotides outside the gene matches: 13. The CDR3 extends over 17 amino acids. From germline, CDR1 is MNHEY and CDR2 SMNVEV (reference sequence). The CDR3 DNA is TGTGCCAGCAGTAGCAGAAACACTGGACAGGGAAACTATGGCTACACCTTC. Translation gives CASSSRNTGQGNYGYTF.

J is TRBJ1-3 and V is TRBV28; D is perhaps TRBD1 (5 bases). V shed 5 bases and J shed 4 bases, with 21 bases lying between them. The V gene's germline CDR1 is MDHEN and CDR2 SYDVKM. CDR3 size: 17 residues. CDR3 nucleotides: TGTGCCAGCAGTGCGGGACGGGGAATTGTAGTGGGAAACACCATATATTTT. This translates into CASSAGRGIVVGNTIYF.

The sample holds one count of this clone. The V and J genes are TRBV10-3 and TRBJ2-3, with D perhaps matching TRBD1 or TRBD2 (6 bases each). The germline V and J ends were trimmed by 8 bases and 3 bases, with 18 bases remaining between them. The CDR3 covers 15 residues. Germline-derived CDR1 and CDR2 are ENHRY and SYGVKD. CDR3 region: CAIRGNGGRTDTQYF. DNA of the CDR3: TGTGCCATCCGGGGTAATGGGGGGCGAACAGATACGCAGTATTTT.